This T cell receptor beta chain was sequenced during a study of type 1 regulatory T cells. The germline CDR1 and CDR2 sequences are SNHLY and FYNNEI. The CDR3 is 15 residues long. V trimming: 6 bases; J trimming: 8 bases; junction bases outside the gene matches: 14. TCRdb processed the reads anew with MiXCR; each CDR3 protein has one entry. This repertoire shows just over 3,000 distinct CDR3 sequences, 8.3% found once; its top ten account for less than 7.5%. In its sample, this clonotype ranks as medium-sized. What it binds is not known. The sequence was collected from a human donor in good health. The gene calls are TRBV2 and TRBJ1-2; 8 bases match TRBD1. Sequenced: cultured T cells, either the whole culture or a sorted T cell fraction (not recorded which). CDR3 loop: CASSESRDRLGGYTF. The CDR3 DNA is TGTGCCAGCAGCGAATCCAGGGACAGGCTTGGCGGCTACACCTTC.